The 14 T cell receptor beta chains below were found in one sample sequenced in a study of Ad26.COV2.S vaccination and SARS-CoV-2 variants. Here immunoSEQ multiplex PCR was the method, and the copy in TCRdb shows in-frame clones only, minus some. The sample contains around 320,000 clones, approximately 86% of which appear only once. Noted treatment: about 20 received Ad26.COV2.S at low or high dose, single or two shots; 5 received placebo; per-sample allocation not given. Day 63 after the first vaccine or placebo injection was the time point for sampling. This sample comprised peripheral blood, obtained in a trial of Ad26.COV2.S vaccine versus placebo. The receptors come from a person between 18 and 59 years old who received the Ad26.COV2.S COVID-19 vaccine or a placebo.

The chain employs TRBV27 and TRBJ1-5; 8 nucleotides agree with TRBD1. The CDR3 is 15 amino acids. Germline CDR1 reads MNHEY; CDR2 reads SMNVEV (reference sequence). V lost 2 bases and J lost 7; bases outside the gene matches: 7. This CDR3 is CASSLGQGAIQPQHF. In nucleotides, the CDR3 is TGTGCCAGCAGTTTAGGGCAGGGGGCTATACAGCCCCAGCATTTT.

V gene TRBV18 combines with J gene TRBJ1-5, with no clear D. CDR1 KGHSH and CDR2 LQKENI come from the germline V gene. The CDR3 extends over 13 amino acids. Trimming took off 3 bases at V and 7 bases at J, with 10 bases between the two ends. CDR3 nucleotide sequence: TGTGCCAGCTCACCTTTCAGTGGACAGCCCCAGCATTTT. Translating it yields CASSPFSGQPQHF.

The rearrangement links TRBV19 to TRBJ1-6; D not certain. Trimming left V 2 bases short and J 11 bases short, with 16 bases between. This CDR3 comprises 15 residues. Germline V lookup: CDR1 LNHDA, CDR2 SQIVND (reference sequence). In nucleotides, the CDR3 is TGTGCCAGTAGTATATGGCAAGTGGAGGTGGCACCCCTCCACTTT. It specifies CASSIWQVEVAPLHF.

This chain uses TRBV11-2 with TRBJ2-3; 12 bases map to TRBD2. The CDR3 is 17 residues long. Trimming cost V 2 bases and J 2 bases; bases outside gene matches: 5. CDR1 is SGHAT, CDR2 FQNNGV, per germline. Here the CDR3 reads CASSLTSGGTYTDTQYF. The CDR3 DNA reads as TGTGCCAGCAGCTTAACTAGCGGGGGGACCTACACAGATACGCAGTATTTT.

The CDR3 reads CASSLSGTGELFF. In DNA form, the CDR3 reads TGTGCCAGCAGCTTAAGTGGCACCGGGGAGCTGTTTTTT. V gene TRBV7-3 combines with J gene TRBJ2-2; D is ambiguous. V was shortened by 1 base and J by 4 bases, with 4 bases between the two germline ends. Germline loops: CDR1 SGHTA, CDR2 FQGTGA. CDR3 length equals 13 residues.

The genes are TRBV2 and TRBJ2-7; perhaps TRBD2 as D (7 bases). The CDR3 covers 14 residues. The germline V and J ends were trimmed by 2 bases and 5 bases, with 13 bases remaining between them. The germline V gene has CDR1 SNHLY and CDR2 FYNNEI. The CDR3, as DNA: TGTGCCAGCAGTGAACGGGGGGCTCTCAACGAGCAGTACTTC. This gives the protein CASSERGALNEQYF.

This rearrangement joins TRBV19 to TRBJ1-2; no clear D. V lost 3 bases, J lost 8 bases, and 16 bases lay in between. Germline loops: CDR1 LNHDA, CDR2 SQIVND (reference sequence). The CDR3 loop spans 14 amino acids. DNA of the CDR3: TGTGCCAGTAGTATGCGCACAACAGAACTAGGCTACACCTTC. Its protein product is CASSMRTTELGYTF. The variable domain in full, completed from reference TRBV19 and TRBJ1-2, reads DGGITQSPKYLFRKEGQNVTLSCEQNLNHDAMYWYRQDPGQGLRLIYYSQIVNDFQKGDIAEGYSVSREKKESFPLTVTSAQKNPTAFYLCASSMRTTELGYTFGSGTRLTVV.

The rearrangement uses TRBV6-5 and TRBJ2-7; D is unclear. V lost 0 bases and J lost 3, with 6 bases in between. Germline V gene sequence: CDR1 MNHEY, CDR2 SVGAGI. The CDR3 sequence is 13 residues long. The CDR3 protein is CASSYSTDYEQYF. In nucleotides, the CDR3 is TGTGCCAGCAGTTACTCGACGGACTACGAGCAGTACTTC.

This clone was found once. This sequence joins TRBV21-1 and TRBJ1-1; TRBD1 is the table's D call and was not checked against the DNA. TRBV21-1 has pseudogene status. This CDR3 is built from 15 residues. CDR3 residues: CASRESDRGNTEAFF. CDR3 DNA sequence: TGTGCCAGCAGGGAATCGGACAGAGGGAACACTGAAGCTTTCTTT.

The chain is built from TRBV5-1 and TRBJ1-2; 9 positions match TRBD1. This CDR3 has 19 amino acids. The J segment lost 0 bases and the V segment lost 4 bases, leaving 16 bases of the junction unmatched. Germline V CDR1 and CDR2: SGHRS, YFSETQ. The CDR3 loop reads CASSLDGTGKPNANYGYTF. DNA of the CDR3: TGCGCCAGCAGCCTGGACGGGACAGGGAAACCCAACGCTAACTATGGCTACACCTTC.

The chain uses TRBV4-1 and TRBJ1-1, with D uncertain. V was shortened by 1 base and J by 2 bases, with 8 bases between the two germline ends. Germline V gene sequence: CDR1 MGHRA, CDR2 YSYEKL. This CDR3 spans 14 amino acids. The CDR3 region is CASSQVGLNTEAFF. As DNA, the CDR3 is TGCGCCAGCAGCCAAGTTGGGCTTAACACTGAAGCTTTCTTT.

This clone was detected once. This sample also contains other DNA sequences that code for the same CDR3. The chain combines TRBV5-1 with TRBJ2-3; the D is unclear. Trimming pared 2 bases from V and 6 bases from J, leaving 4 bases between. The germline CDR1 and CDR2 sequences are SGHRS and YFSETQ. CDR3 length: 11 residues. CDR3 amino acids: CASSFRDTQYF. The CDR3 bases are TGCGCCAGCAGCTTCCGGGATACGCAGTATTTT.

The V and J genes are TRBV6-1 and TRBJ1-1; D remains ambiguous. Trimming left V 2 bases short and J 1 base short, with 8 bases between. This CDR3 has 14 amino acids. Looked up from germline, CDR1 is MNHNS and CDR2 is SASEGT. CDR3 in amino acids: CASSERRENTEAFF. In DNA form, the CDR3 reads TGTGCCAGCAGTGAACGACGGGAGAACACTGAAGCTTTCTTT.

V usage is TRBV5-3 and J usage is TRBJ1-5; the D is unclear. TRBV5-3 is an ORF, with its function uncertain. This CDR3 comprises 19 residues. V was shortened by 3 bases and J by 0 bases, with 22 bases between the two germline ends. CDR3 in amino acids: CARSSREGKTGISNQPQHF. The CDR3 bases are TGTGCCAGAAGCTCCCGAGAGGGCAAAACGGGAATTAGCAATCAGCCCCAGCATTTT.